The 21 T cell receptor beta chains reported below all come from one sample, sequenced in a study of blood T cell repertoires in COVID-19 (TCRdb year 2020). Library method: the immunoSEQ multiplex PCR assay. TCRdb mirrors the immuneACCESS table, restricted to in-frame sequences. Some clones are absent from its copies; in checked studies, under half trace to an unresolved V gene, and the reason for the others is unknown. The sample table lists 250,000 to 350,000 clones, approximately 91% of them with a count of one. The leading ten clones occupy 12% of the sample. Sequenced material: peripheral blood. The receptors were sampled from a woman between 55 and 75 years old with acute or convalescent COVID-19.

CDR3 sequence: CASSPSGTDTQYF. Here the CDR3 DNA reads TGTGCCAGCAGCCCCTCGGGCACAGATACGCAGTATTTT. The V call is TRBV6-2 or TRBV6-3, the J call TRBJ2-3; D not certain. The V end lost 6 bases, the J end lost 1 base, and 8 bases lay between the germline ends. CDR1 and CDR2 from the germline V gene are MNHEY and SVGEGT. This CDR3 is built from 13 residues.

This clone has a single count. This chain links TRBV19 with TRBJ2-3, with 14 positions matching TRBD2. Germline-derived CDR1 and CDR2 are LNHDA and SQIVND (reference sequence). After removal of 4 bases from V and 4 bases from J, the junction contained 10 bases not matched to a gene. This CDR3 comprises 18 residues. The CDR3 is CASSNGPWTSGRPDTQYF. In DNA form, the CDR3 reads TGTGCCAGTAGTAATGGGCCATGGACTAGCGGGAGGCCAGATACGCAGTATTTT.

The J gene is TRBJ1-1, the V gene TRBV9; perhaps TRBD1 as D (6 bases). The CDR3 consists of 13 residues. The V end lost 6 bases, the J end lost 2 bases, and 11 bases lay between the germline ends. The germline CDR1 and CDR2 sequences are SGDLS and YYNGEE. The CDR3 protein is CASTRGGNTEAFF. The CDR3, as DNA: TGTGCCAGCACCCGAGGGGGAAACACTGAAGCTTTCTTT.

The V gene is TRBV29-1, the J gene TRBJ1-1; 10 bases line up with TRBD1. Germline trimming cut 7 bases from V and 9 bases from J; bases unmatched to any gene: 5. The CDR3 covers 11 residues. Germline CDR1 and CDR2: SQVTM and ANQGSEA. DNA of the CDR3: TGCAGCGCCAGGACAGGGGGAAAAGCTTTCTTT. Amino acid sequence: CSARTGGKAFF.

The CDR3 loop reads CASSLASSGQGDEQFF. CDR3 coding DNA: TGTGCCAGCAGCTTAGCTTCTAGCGGGCAGGGCGATGAGCAGTTCTTC. This rearrangement joins TRBV7-9 to TRBJ2-1, with 8 positions matching TRBD2. Looked up from germline, CDR1 is SEHNR and CDR2 is FQNEAQ (reference sequence). The length of the CDR3 is 16 residues. Trimming cost V 0 bases and J 8 bases; bases outside gene matches: 9. Variable domain in full (rest from reference TRBV7-9 and TRBJ2-1): DTGVSQNPRHKITKRGQNVTFRCDPISEHNRLYWYRQTLGQGPEFLTYFQNEAQLEKSRLLSDRFSAERPKGSFSTLEIQRTEQGDSAMYLCASSLASSGQGDEQFFGPGTRLTVL.

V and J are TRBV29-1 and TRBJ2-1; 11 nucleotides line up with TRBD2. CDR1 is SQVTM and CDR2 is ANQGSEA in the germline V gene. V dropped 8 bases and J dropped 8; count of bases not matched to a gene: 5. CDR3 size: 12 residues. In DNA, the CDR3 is TGCAGCCCTAGCGGGAGGAGCGATGAGCAGTTCTTC. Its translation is CSPSGRSDEQFF.

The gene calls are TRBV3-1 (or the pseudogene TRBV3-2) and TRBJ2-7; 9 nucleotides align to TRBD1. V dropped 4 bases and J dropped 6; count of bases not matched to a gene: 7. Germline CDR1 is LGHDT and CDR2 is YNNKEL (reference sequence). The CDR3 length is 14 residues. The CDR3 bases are TGTGCCAGCAGCCCCCAGGGACAGGGCGCCGAGCAGTACTTC. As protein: CASSPQGQGAEQYF.

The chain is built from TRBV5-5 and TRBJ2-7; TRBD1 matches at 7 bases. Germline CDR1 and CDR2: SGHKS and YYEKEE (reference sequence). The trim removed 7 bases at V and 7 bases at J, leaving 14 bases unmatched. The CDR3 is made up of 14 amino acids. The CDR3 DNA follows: TGTGCCAGCCCATCCGGGACAGATCCCCTGGAGCAGTACTTC. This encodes CASPSGTDPLEQYF.

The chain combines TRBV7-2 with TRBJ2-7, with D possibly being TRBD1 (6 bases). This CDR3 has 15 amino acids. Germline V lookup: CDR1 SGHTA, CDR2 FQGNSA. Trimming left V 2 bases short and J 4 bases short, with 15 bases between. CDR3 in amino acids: CASSLKTGTLYEQYF. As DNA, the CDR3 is TGTGCCAGCAGCTTAAAAACAGGGACCCTTTACGAGCAGTACTTC.

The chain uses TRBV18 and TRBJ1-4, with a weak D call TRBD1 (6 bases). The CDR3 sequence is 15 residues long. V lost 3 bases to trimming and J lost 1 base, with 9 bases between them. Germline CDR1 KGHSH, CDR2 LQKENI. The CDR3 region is CASSPRGGTNEKLFF. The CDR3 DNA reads TGTGCCAGCTCACCTCGAGGGGGAACTAATGAAAAACTGTTTTTT.

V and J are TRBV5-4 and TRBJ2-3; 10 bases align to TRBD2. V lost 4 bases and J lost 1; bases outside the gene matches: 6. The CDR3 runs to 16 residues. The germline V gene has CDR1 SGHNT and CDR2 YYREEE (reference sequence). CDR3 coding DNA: TGTGCCAGCAGCCTGGGTGGGACTAGCGGCACAGATACGCAGTATTTT. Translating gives CASSLGGTSGTDTQYF.

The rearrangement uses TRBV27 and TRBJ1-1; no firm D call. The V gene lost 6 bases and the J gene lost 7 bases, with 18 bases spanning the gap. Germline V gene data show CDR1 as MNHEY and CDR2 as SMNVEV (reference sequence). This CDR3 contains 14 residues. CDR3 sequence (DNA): TGTGCCAGCAGCCTATCGTACGCGGGCAGTGAAGCTTTCTTT. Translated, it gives CASSLSYAGSEAFF.

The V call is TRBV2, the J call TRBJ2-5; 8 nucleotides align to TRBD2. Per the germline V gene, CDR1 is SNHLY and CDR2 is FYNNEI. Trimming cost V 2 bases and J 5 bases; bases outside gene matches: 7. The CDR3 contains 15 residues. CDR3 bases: TGTGCCAGCAGTGAACAGCGGGGGCCTGTGGAGACCCAGTACTTC. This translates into CASSEQRGPVETQYF. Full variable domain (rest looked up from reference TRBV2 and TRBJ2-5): EPEVTQTPSHQVTQMGQEVILRCVPISNHLYFYWYRQILGQKVEFLVSFYNNEISEKSEIFDDQFSVERPDGSNFTLKIRSTKLEDSAMYFCASSEQRGPVETQYFGPGTRLLVL.

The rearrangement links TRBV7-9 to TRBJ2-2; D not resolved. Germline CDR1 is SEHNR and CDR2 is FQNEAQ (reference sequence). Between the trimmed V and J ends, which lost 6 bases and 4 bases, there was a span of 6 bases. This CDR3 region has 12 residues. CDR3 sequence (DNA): TGTGCCAGCAGGCCCGGCACCGGGGAGCTGTTTTTT. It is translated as CASRPGTGELFF. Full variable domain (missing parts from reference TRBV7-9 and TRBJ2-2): DTGVSQNPRHKITKRGQNVTFRCDPISEHNRLYWYRQTLGQGPEFLTYFQNEAQLEKSRLLSDRFSAERPKGSFSTLEIQRTEQGDSAMYLCASRPGTGELFFGEGSRLTVL.

This chain's CDR3 is CATSIYQGADYTF. The CDR3 DNA is TGTGCCACCAGCATTTATCAGGGGGCAGACTACACCTTC. The chain is built from TRBV15 and TRBJ1-2; TRBD1 matches 8 bases. This CDR3 is 13 amino acids long. The germline CDR1 and CDR2 sequences are LNHNV and YYDKDF (reference sequence). Trimming removed 4 bases from V and 10 bases from J; junction bases left unmatched: 8. The entire variable domain, with the rest obtained from reference TRBV15 and TRBJ1-2, is as follows: DAMVIQNPRYQVTQFGKPVTLSCSQTLNHNVMYWYQQKSSQAPKLLFHYYDKDFNNEADTPDNFQSRRPNTSFCFLDIRSPGLGDTAMYLCATSIYQGADYTFGSGTRLTVV.

CDR3 region: CASSDPRGSSGNTIYF. CDR3 coding DNA: TGTGCCAGCAGTGATCCCAGGGGAAGCTCTGGAAACACCATATATTTT. The rearrangement joins TRBV11-1 to TRBJ1-3; D possibly corresponds to TRBD1 (6 bases). The germline V gene encodes CDR1 SGHAT and CDR2 FQDESV (reference sequence). The ends were cut back, 6 bases at V and 0 bases at J, with 15 bases in the middle. This CDR3 is 16 amino acids long.

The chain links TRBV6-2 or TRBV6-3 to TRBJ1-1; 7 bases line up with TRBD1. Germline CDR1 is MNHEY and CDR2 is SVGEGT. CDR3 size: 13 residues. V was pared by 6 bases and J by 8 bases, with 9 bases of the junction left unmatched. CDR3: CASRYRGYLEAFF. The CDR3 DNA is TGTGCCAGCAGATACAGGGGTTACCTAGAAGCTTTCTTT.

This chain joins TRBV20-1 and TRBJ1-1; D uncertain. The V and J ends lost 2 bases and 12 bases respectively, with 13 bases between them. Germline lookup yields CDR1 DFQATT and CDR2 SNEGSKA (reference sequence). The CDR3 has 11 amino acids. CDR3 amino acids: CSARSAVVSFF. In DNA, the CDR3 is TGCAGTGCTAGATCAGCGGTCGTGTCTTTCTTT.

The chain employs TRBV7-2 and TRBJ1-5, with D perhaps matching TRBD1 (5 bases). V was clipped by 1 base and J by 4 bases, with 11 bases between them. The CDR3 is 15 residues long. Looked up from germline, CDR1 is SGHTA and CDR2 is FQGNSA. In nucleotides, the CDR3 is TGTGCCAGCAGCTTAGACGGGACTCAAAATCAGCCCCAGCATTTT. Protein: CASSLDGTQNQPQHF.

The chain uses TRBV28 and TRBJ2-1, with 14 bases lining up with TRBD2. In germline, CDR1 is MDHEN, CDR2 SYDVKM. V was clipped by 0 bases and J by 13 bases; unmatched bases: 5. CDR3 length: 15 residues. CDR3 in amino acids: CASSLWTSGGAKQFF. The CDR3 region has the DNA TGTGCCAGCAGTTTATGGACTAGCGGGGGGGCTAAACAGTTCTTC.

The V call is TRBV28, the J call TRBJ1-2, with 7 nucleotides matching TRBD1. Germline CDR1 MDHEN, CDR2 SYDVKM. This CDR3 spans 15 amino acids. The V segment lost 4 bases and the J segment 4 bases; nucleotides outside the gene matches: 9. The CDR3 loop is CASSSDPGQLYGYTF. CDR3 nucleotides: TGTGCCAGCAGTTCCGACCCGGGACAGCTCTATGGCTACACCTTC.